These 23 T cell receptor beta chains originate from one sample sequenced in a study of blood T cell repertoires in COVID-19. Sequencing used immunoSEQ multiplex PCR; TCRdb keeps in-frame clones, though not all of them. The profile shows around 32,000 clones, over 85% of them singletons. Sequenced sample: peripheral blood. Receptors originate from a male donor with active COVID-19.

The chain joins TRBV3-1 (or the pseudogene TRBV3-2) to TRBJ1-2; a possible D gene is TRBD1 (5 bases). The CDR3 loop spans 15 amino acids. Between the trimmed V and J ends, which lost 3 bases and 4 bases, there was a span of 15 bases. Germline CDR1 and CDR2: LGHDT and YNNKEL (reference sequence). The CDR3 region is CASSHQTTGAYGYTF. Here the CDR3 DNA reads TGTGCCAGCAGCCACCAAACCACAGGCGCCTATGGCTACACCTTC.

This clone was recorded only once. The rearrangement uses TRBV19 and TRBJ2-1, with D tentatively TRBD1 (5 bases). V was shortened by 2 bases and J by 5 bases, with 19 bases between the two germline ends. Germline CDR1 LNHDA, CDR2 SQIVND (reference sequence). The CDR3 spans 17 residues. The chain's CDR3 is CASSIRGSGIPHNEQFF. As DNA, the CDR3 is TGTGCCAGTAGTATAAGGGGCTCTGGGATCCCACACAATGAGCAGTTCTTC.

V gene TRBV9 combines with J gene TRBJ1-1; D gene unclear. V was pared by 0 bases and J by 1 base, with 7 bases between. Per the germline V gene, CDR1 is SGDLS and CDR2 is YYNGEE. CDR3 length: 14 amino acids. For the CDR3, the DNA is TGTGCCAGCAGCGTAGCGAGCACGAACACTGAAGCTTTCTTT. This gives the protein CASSVASTNTEAFF.

The chain joins TRBV5-1 to TRBJ2-5, with 9 bases fitting TRBD2. The germline V gene encodes CDR1 SGHRS and CDR2 YFSETQ. The V and J ends lost 0 bases and 1 base, in that order; junction bases with no gene match: 4. This CDR3 is 16 amino acids long. CDR3: CASSLGLAVLQETQYF. The DNA for the CDR3 is TGCGCCAGCAGCTTGGGACTAGCGGTACTCCAAGAGACCCAGTACTTC. Full variable domain (missing parts from reference TRBV5-1 and TRBJ2-5): KAGVTQTPRYLIKTRGQQVTLSCSPISGHRSVSWYQQTPGQGLQFLFEYFSETQRNKGNFPGRFSGRQFSNSRSEMNVSTLELGDSALYLCASSLGLAVLQETQYFGPGTRLLVL.

The V gene is TRBV19, the J gene TRBJ2-7; tentative D call: TRBD1 (5 bases). This CDR3 spans 16 amino acids. The V gene lost 6 bases and the J gene lost 4 bases, with 22 bases spanning the gap. Germline lookup yields CDR1 LNHDA and CDR2 SQIVND (reference sequence). CDR3 nucleotide sequence: TGTGCCAGTAGAGCTAACCGACAGTCAGGGATGTACGAGCAGTACTTC. Translating it yields CASRANRQSGMYEQYF.

The CDR3 sequence is CASSEPGQAYEQYF. In nucleotides, the CDR3 is TGTGCCAGCAGTGAACCCGGACAGGCCTACGAGCAGTACTTC. The chain uses TRBV25-1 and TRBJ2-7; 7 bases agree with TRBD1. The V and J ends lost 2 bases and 2 bases, in that order; junction bases with no gene match: 3. The CDR3 runs to 14 residues. The germline V gene encodes CDR1 MGHDK and CDR2 SYGVNS.

The chain has TRBV2 and TRBJ2-3; maybe TRBD2 (5 bases). The V end lost 10 bases, the J end lost 0 bases, and 17 bases lay between the germline ends. The CDR3 covers 15 residues. The germline V gene encodes CDR1 SNHLY and CDR2 FYNNEI. CDR3 sequence (DNA): TGTGCCACCACTGTGATGTGGACTAGCACAGATACGCAGTATTTT. Translation: CATTVMWTSTDTQYF.

The chain has TRBV27 and TRBJ1-6; weak D call: TRBD1 (6 bases). The CDR3 is 14 amino acids. The V gene's germline CDR1 is MNHEY and CDR2 SMNVEV (reference sequence). Deletions cut 2 bases from V and 9 bases from J, with 11 bases between. This CDR3 reads CASSLEQGVSPLHF. CDR3 DNA: TGTGCCAGCAGTTTAGAACAGGGCGTTTCACCCCTCCACTTT.

The rearrangement uses TRBV15 and TRBJ1-1; no definite D call. Germline V gene sequence: CDR1 LNHNV, CDR2 YYDKDF (reference sequence). This CDR3 is 13 amino acids long. V lost 5 bases and J lost 5, with 12 bases in between. In DNA form, the CDR3 reads TGTGCCACCAGCCCTCGACGGGGTACTGAAGCTTTCTTT. Amino acid sequence: CATSPRRGTEAFF.

The V call is TRBV11-2, the J call TRBJ2-1, with D hard to call. Trimming shortened V by 3 bases and J by 9 bases, and 15 bases separated the two germline ends. This CDR3 is built from 14 residues. Germline lookup yields CDR1 SGHAT and CDR2 FQNNGV. Here the CDR3 DNA reads TGTGCCAGCAGCTTTAGCACCCGCCTCGGTGAGCAGTTCTTC. This codes for CASSFSTRLGEQFF.

This clone has only one observation. The V and J genes are TRBV7-2 and TRBJ1-5, with no clear D. This CDR3 has 15 residues. Germline V gene sequence: CDR1 SGHTA, CDR2 FQGNSA. The germline V and J ends were trimmed by 5 bases and 3 bases, with 14 bases remaining between them. As DNA, the CDR3 is TGTGCCAGCAGCCCCTTTTCGGGGAACAATCAGCCCCAGCATTTT. Translating it yields CASSPFSGNNQPQHF.

This rearrangement joins TRBV28 to TRBJ2-7; D unresolved. V gave up 8 bases and J gave up 2 bases, with 13 bases separating them. The germline V gene has CDR1 MDHEN and CDR2 SYDVKM. The CDR3 loop spans 13 amino acids. CDR3 sequence: CASGPGTTYEQYF. For the CDR3, the DNA is TGTGCCAGCGGGCCCGGAACAACCTACGAGCAGTACTTC.

The rearrangement joins TRBV2 to TRBJ2-7, with D possibly being TRBD2 (6 bases). Germline loops: CDR1 SNHLY, CDR2 FYNNEI. The CDR3 contains 15 residues. Trimming left V 2 bases short and J 3 bases short, with 14 bases between. DNA of the CDR3: TGTGCCAGCAGTGAATCCGGGGGTTCAAGCTACGAGCAGTACTTC. Its protein is CASSESGGSSYEQYF.

CDR3 sequence reads: CASSYQGTNTGELFF. The CDR3 bases are TGTGCCAGCAGCTATCAGGGAACGAACACCGGGGAGCTGTTTTTT. The J gene is TRBJ2-2, the V gene TRBV7-2, with D perhaps TRBD1 (5 bases). Germline-derived CDR1 and CDR2 are SGHTA and FQGNSA. The V and J ends lost 4 bases and 0 bases respectively, with 9 bases between them. This CDR3 contains 15 residues.

The V and J genes are TRBV3-1 (or the pseudogene TRBV3-2) and TRBJ1-2; possible D gene TRBD1, 5 bases. The CDR3 spans 15 residues. Trimming took off 1 base at V and 0 bases at J, with 9 bases between the two ends. Per the germline V gene, CDR1 is LGHDT and CDR2 is YNNKEL (reference sequence). The CDR3 loop is CASSQGQTTNYGYTF. The CDR3 DNA sequence: TGTGCCAGCAGCCAAGGACAGACAACTAACTATGGCTACACCTTC.

The chain uses TRBV7-8 and TRBJ2-2, with D perhaps matching TRBD1 (6 bases). The germline V gene encodes CDR1 SGHVS and CDR2 FQNEAQ. The CDR3 is 19 amino acids. Trimming took 4 bases from V and 2 from J, leaving 23 bases between them. CDR3 DNA sequence: TGTGCCAGCAGCTCCCCGCGACGGACAGAATTTTTCAACACCGGGGAGCTGTTTTTT. This translates into CASSSPRRTEFFNTGELFF.

The V gene is TRBV24-1, the J gene TRBJ2-1; tentative D call: TRBD1 (6 bases). Germline CDR1 is KGHDR and CDR2 is SFDVKD. V gave up 2 bases and J gave up 9 bases, with 10 bases separating them. The CDR3 is 13 amino acids. The CDR3: CATSDSGTSEQFF. CDR3 sequence (DNA): TGTGCCACCAGTGATTCTGGGACAAGTGAGCAGTTCTTC.

The chain is built from TRBV28 and TRBJ1-2; possibly TRBD1 for D (6 bases). V dropped 6 bases and J dropped 12 bases, with 20 bases sitting between them. CDR1 MDHEN and CDR2 SYDVKM come from the germline V gene. The CDR3 totals 13 residues. This chain's CDR3 is CASSDANLQGNTF. CDR3 nucleotides: TGTGCCAGCAGCGATGCTAACCTACAGGGAAACACCTTC.

The V and J genes are TRBV11-2 and TRBJ1-6, with no clear D. Germline V gene lookup returns CDR1 SGHAT and CDR2 FQNNGV. This CDR3 is 15 amino acids long. Trimming stripped 0 bases from V and 10 bases from J, with 13 bases between. CDR3 residues: CASSLDSLVRSPLHF. The CDR3 coding sequence is TGTGCCAGCAGCTTAGACAGTCTTGTGAGGTCACCCCTCCACTTT.

The V call is TRBV7-2, the J call TRBJ1-2; 7 nucleotides match TRBD1. CDR3 size: 15 residues. V shed 5 bases and J 7 bases; nucleotides not matched to a gene: 13. The germline V gene encodes CDR1 SGHTA and CDR2 FQGNSA. CDR3 protein: CASSRSGGGFFGYTF. In nucleotides, the CDR3 is TGTGCCAGCAGCAGAAGCGGAGGGGGCTTTTTTGGCTACACCTTC.

The V gene is TRBV7-9, the J gene TRBJ2-1; 8 nucleotides match TRBD2. The CDR3 sequence is 18 residues long. The trim removed 0 bases at V and 0 bases at J, leaving 7 bases unmatched. Germline V gene lookup returns CDR1 SEHNR and CDR2 FQNEAQ (reference sequence). CDR3 in DNA: TGTGCCAGCAGCTTAGCGATGACTAGCGTTAGCTCCTACAATGAGCAGTTCTTC. Amino acid sequence: CASSLAMTSVSSYNEQFF.

V usage is TRBV24-1 and J usage is TRBJ2-5, with 7 nucleotides matching TRBD2. Trimming removed 9 bases from V and 1 base from J; junction bases left unmatched: 4. CDR3 size: 13 residues. CDR1 KGHDR and CDR2 SFDVKD come from the germline V gene. The CDR3 loop reads CATQRGSQETQYF. The CDR3 DNA reads TGTGCCACCCAGCGGGGTTCCCAAGAGACCCAGTACTTC.

The CDR3 reads CASSYSGQPNEKLFF. The CDR3 nucleotides read TGTGCCAGCAGTTACTCAGGACAGCCTAATGAAAAACTGTTTTTT. The gene calls are TRBV6-5 and TRBJ1-4; D is possibly TRBD1 (6 bases). V dropped 0 bases and J dropped 3 bases, with 8 bases sitting between them. The CDR3 covers 15 residues. Germline values: CDR1 MNHEY, CDR2 SVGAGI.